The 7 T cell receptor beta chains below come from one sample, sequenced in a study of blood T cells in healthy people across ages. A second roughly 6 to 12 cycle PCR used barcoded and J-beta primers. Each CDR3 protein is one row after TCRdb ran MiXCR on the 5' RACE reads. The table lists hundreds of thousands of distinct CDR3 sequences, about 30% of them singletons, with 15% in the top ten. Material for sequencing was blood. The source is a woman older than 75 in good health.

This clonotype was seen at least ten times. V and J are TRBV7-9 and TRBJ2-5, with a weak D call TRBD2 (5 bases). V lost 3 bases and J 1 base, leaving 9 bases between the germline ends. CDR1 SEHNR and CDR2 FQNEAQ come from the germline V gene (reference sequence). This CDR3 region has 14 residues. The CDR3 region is CASSLGAVQETQYF. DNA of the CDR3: TGTGCCAGCAGCTTGGGAGCGGTCCAAGAGACCCAGTACTTC.

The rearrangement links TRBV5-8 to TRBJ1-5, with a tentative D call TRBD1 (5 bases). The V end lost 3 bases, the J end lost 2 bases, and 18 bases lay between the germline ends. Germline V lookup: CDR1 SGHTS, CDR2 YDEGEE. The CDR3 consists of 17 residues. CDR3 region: CASSWDGFGVGNQPQHF. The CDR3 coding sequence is TGTGCCAGCAGCTGGGACGGCTTCGGGGTTGGCAATCAGCCCCAGCATTTT.

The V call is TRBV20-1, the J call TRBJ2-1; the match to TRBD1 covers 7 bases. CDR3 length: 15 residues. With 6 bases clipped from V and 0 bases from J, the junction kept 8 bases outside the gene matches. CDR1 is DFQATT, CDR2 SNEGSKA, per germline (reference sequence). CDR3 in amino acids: CSATPGQVSYNEQFF. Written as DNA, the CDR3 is TGCAGTGCCACCCCAGGACAGGTCTCCTACAATGAGCAGTTCTTC.

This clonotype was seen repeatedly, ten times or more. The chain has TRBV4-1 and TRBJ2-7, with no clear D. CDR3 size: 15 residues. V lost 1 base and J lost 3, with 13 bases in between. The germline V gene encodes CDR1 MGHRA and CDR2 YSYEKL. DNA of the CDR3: TGCGCCAGCAGCCAAGTCCGCGGTAAGGACTACGAGCAGTACTTC. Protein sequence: CASSQVRGKDYEQYF.

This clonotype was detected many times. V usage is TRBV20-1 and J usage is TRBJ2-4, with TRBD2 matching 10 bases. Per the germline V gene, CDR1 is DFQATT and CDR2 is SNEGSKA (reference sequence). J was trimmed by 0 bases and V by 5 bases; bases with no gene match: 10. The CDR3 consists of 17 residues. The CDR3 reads CSAARTSGDLAKNIQYF. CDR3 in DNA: TGCAGTGCTGCCCGGACTAGCGGTGACCTAGCCAAAAACATTCAGTACTTC.

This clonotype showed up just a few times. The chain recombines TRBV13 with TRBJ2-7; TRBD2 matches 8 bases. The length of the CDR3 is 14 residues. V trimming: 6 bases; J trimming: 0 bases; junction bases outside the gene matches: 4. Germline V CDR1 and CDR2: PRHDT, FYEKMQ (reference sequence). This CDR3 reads CASSYSGVSYEQYF. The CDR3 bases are TGTGCCAGCAGTTATAGCGGGGTCTCCTACGAGCAGTACTTC.

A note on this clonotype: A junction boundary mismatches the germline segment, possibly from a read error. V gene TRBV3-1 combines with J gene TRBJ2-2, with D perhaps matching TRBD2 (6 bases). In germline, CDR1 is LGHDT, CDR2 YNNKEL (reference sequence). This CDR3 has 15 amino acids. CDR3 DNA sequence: TGTGCCAGCAGCGACGACGGCCGCAACACCGGGGGGCTGTTTTTT. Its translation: CASSDDGRNTGGLFF.